This T cell receptor (beta chain) was identified in a study of cytomegalovirus exposure and HLA in healthy donors. This PCR relied on a set of 60 Vbeta primers and 13 Jbeta primers. Some clones are missing from TCRdb's copy, which holds only in-frame ones; the method was immunoSEQ multiplex PCR. Of approximately 100,000 clones listed, more than 70% are singletons. The CDR3 runs 14 residues. The V and J ends lost 3 bases and 3 bases respectively, with 13 bases between them. CDR1 and CDR2 from the germline V gene are SGHRS and YFSETQ. The clonotype originates from a man in his late teens or twenties in good health and CMV-seronegative. Source material: PBMCs. This rearrangement joins TRBV5-1 to TRBJ2-7, with no clear D. In DNA, the CDR3 is TGCGCCAGCAGCTGGGCAGCCCCGAACTACGAGCAGTACTTC. The encoded protein is CASSWAAPNYEQYF.